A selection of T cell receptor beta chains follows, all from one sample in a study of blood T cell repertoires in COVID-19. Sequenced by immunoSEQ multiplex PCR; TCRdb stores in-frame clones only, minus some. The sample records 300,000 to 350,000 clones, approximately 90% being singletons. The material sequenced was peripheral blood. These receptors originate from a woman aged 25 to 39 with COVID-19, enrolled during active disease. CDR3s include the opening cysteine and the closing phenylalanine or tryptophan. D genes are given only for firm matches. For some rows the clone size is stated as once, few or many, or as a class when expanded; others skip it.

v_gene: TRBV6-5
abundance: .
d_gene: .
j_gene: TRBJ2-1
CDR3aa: CASNHPSSGNEQFF
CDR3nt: TGTGCCAGCAACCATCCCTCATCCGGGAATGAGCAGTTCTTC

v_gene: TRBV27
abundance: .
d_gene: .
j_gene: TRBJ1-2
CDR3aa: CASSLRNRAGYGYTF
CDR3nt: TGTGCCAGCAGTTTAAGGAACAGGGCGGGCTATGGCTACACCTTC

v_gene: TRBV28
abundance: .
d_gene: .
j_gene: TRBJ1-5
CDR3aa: CASSAQANQPQHF
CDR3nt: TGTGCCAGCAGCGCCCAGGCCAATCAGCCCCAGCATTTT

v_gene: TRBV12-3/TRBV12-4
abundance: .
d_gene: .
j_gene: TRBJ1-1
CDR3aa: CASRFMNTEAFF
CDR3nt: TGTGCCAGCAGGTTCATGAACACTGAAGCTTTCTTT

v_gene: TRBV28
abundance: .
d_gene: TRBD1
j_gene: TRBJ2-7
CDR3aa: CASTPGGQVQGEQYF
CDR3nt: TGTGCCAGCACCCCGGGCGGACAGGTCCAGGGCGAGCAGTACTTC

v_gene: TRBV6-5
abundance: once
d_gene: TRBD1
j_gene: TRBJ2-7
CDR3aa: CASAPGQVNSEQYF
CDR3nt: TGTGCCAGCGCTCCCGGACAGGTGAATTCCGAGCAGTACTTC

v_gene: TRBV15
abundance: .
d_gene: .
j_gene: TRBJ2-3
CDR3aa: CATSRDRSGADTQYF
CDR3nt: TGTGCCACCAGCAGAGATAGGTCGGGGGCAGATACGCAGTATTTT

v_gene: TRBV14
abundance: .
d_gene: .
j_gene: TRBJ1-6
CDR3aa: CASSPRTDYNSPLHF
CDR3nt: TGTGCCAGCAGCCCTCGGACAGACTATAATTCACCCCTCCACTTT

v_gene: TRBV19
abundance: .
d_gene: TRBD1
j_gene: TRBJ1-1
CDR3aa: CASSIWSRGLTEAFF
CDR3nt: TGTGCCAGTAGTATATGGTCCAGGGGGCTTACTGAAGCTTTCTTT

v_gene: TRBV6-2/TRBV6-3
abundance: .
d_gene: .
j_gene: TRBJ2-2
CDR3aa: CASSITQGKGTGELFF
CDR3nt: TGTGCCAGCAGTATTACTCAGGGGAAGGGCACCGGGGAGCTGTTTTTT

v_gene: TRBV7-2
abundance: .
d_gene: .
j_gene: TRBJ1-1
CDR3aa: CASSLGWGRGGPDTEAFF
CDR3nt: TGTGCCAGCAGCTTAGGCTGGGGCAGGGGCGGACCTGACACTGAAGCTTTCTTT

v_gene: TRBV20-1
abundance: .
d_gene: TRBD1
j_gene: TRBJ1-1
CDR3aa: CSGTTGAEAFF
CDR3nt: TGCAGTGGCACGACAGGGGCTGAAGCTTTCTTT

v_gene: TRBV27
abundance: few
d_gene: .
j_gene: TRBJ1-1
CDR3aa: CASTDRNTEAFF
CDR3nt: TGTGCCAGCACCGACAGGAACACTGAAGCTTTCTTT

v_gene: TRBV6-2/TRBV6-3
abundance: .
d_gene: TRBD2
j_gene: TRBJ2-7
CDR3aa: CASSYGGGEQYF
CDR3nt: TGTGCCAGCAGTTACGGCGGGGGCGAGCAGTACTTC

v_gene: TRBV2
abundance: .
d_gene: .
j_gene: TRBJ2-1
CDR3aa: CASSGQEHRWQFF
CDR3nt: TGTGCCAGCAGTGGACAGGAGCATAGGTGGCAGTTCTTC

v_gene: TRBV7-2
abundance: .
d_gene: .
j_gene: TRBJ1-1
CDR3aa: CASSLGWGRMNTEAFF
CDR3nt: TGTGCCAGCAGCTTGGGCTGGGGGCGCATGAACACTGAAGCTTTCTTT

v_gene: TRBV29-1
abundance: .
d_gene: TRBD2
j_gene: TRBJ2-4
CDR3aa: CSVRLAGGTKNIQYF
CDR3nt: TGCAGCGTCCGACTAGCGGGAGGGACCAAAAACATTCAGTACTTC

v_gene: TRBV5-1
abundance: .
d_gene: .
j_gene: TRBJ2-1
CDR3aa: CASSVFRENNEQFF
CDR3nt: TGCGCCAGCAGCGTGTTTCGGGAGAACAATGAGCAGTTCTTC

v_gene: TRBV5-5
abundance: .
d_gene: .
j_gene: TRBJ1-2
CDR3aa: CASSPTGPGGYTF
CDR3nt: TGTGCCAGCAGCCCCACTGGACCAGGGGGCTACACCTTC

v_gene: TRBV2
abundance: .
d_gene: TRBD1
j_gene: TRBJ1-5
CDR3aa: CAGSRTGGNQPQHF
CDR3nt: TGTGCCGGCTCCCGGACAGGGGGCAATCAGCCCCAGCATTTT

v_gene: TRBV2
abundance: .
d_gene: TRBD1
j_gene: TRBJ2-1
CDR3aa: CASRIGTGVDNEQFF
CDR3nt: TGTGCCAGCAGGATCGGGACAGGGGTTGACAATGAGCAGTTCTTC

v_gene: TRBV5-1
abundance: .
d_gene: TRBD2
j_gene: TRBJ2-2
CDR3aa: CASSSLAGPTSRELFF
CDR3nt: TGCGCCAGCAGCTCTCTAGCGGGACCGACGAGCAGGGAGCTGTTTTTT

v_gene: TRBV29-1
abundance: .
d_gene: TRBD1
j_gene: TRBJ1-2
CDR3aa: CSVEEKDRRDGYTF
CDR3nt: TGCAGCGTTGAGGAAAAGGACAGGAGGGATGGCTACACCTTC

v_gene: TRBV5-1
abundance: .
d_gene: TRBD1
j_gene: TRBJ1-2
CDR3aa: CASSEGTEIYGYTF
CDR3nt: TGCGCCAGCAGCGAAGGGACAGAAATCTATGGCTACACCTTC

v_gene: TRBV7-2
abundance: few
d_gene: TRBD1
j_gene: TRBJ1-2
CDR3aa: CASSKDRASIYGYTF
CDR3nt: TGTGCCAGCAGCAAGGACAGGGCGTCCATCTATGGCTACACCTTC

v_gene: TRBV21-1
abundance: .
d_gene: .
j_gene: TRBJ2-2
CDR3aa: CASKTGSHTGELFF
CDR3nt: TGTGCCAGCAAGACAGGGAGCCACACCGGGGAGCTGTTTTTT

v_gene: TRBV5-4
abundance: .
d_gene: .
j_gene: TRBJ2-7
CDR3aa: CASSLLGDLGAYEQYF
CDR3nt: TGTGCCAGCAGCTTACTGGGAGACCTGGGTGCCTACGAGCAGTACTTC

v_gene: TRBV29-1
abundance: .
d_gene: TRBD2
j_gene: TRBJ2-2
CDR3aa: CSVELAGVNTGELFF
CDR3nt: TGCAGCGTTGAACTAGCGGGAGTCAACACCGGGGAGCTGTTTTTT

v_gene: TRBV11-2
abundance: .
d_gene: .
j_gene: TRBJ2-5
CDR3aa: CASSLWAFQETQYF
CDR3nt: TGTGCCAGCAGCTTATGGGCCTTCCAAGAGACCCAGTACTTC

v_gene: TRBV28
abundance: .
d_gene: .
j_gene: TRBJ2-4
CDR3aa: CASSLTPSAKNIQYF
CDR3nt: TGTGCCAGCAGTTTAACTCCCTCAGCCAAAAACATTCAGTACTTC

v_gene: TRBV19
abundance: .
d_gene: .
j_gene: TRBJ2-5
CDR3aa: CASTEAGTGETQYF
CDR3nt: TGTGCCAGTACCGAGGCGGGGACCGGGGAGACCCAGTACTTC

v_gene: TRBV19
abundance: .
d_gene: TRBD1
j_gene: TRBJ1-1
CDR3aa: CASTLGGDRVATEAFF
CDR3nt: TGTGCCAGTACCCTAGGCGGGGACAGGGTCGCCACTGAAGCTTTCTTT

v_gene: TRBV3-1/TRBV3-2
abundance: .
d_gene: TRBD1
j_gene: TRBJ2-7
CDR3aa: CASSQRGQIYEQYF
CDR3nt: TGTGCCAGCAGCCAACGGGGACAGATTTACGAGCAGTACTTC

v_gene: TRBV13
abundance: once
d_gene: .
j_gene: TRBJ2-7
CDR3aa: CASSLKERTHEQYF
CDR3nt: TGTGCCAGCAGCTTAAAGGAGCGGACCCACGAGCAGTACTTC